Below, 26 T cell receptor beta chains from the same sample are listed, as sequenced in a study of shared clonotypes between healthy human individuals. The method was immunoSEQ multiplex PCR; TCRdb's version includes in-frame clones alone and lacks a portion of them. The sample yields about 1.1 million clones, around 77% seen once. The sequenced sample consisted of memory CD4+ T cells from PBMCs. This sample's subset: CD45RA-negative fraction. The receptors originated from a man in his late teens or twenties in good health. Some clones in this sample may be carry-over from other donors' samples.

The chain uses TRBV5-4 and TRBJ1-2, with 7 bases fitting TRBD1. The junction had 18 bases not matched to a gene; V was cut back by 6 bases and J by 7 bases. Germline CDR1 and CDR2: SGHNT and YYREEE (reference sequence). The length of the CDR3 is 16 residues. The CDR3 sequence is CASTPKQGRSAFGYTF. In DNA form, the CDR3 reads TGTGCCAGCACCCCCAAACAGGGGAGGTCCGCTTTTGGCTACACCTTC.

The V call is TRBV4-1, the J call TRBJ1-1, with a tentative D call TRBD1 (5 bases). The CDR3 length is 14 residues. Trimming left V 4 bases short and J 4 bases short, with 13 bases between. Looked up from germline, CDR1 is MGHRA and CDR2 is YSYEKL. DNA of the CDR3: TGCGCCAGCAGCCCCATTCAGGGAACCACTGAAGCTTTCTTT. Translation gives CASSPIQGTTEAFF.

J is TRBJ2-1 and V is TRBV6-6; either TRBD1 or TRBD2 may supply D (5 bases each). The CDR3 length is 12 residues. The V end lost 11 bases, the J end lost 9 bases, and 17 bases lay between the germline ends. CDR1 and CDR2 (germline): MNHNY, SVGAGI (reference sequence). For the CDR3, the DNA is TGTGCCGGGGGATCGGGACCGGGTGAGCAGTTCTTC. It specifies CAGGSGPGEQFF.

This rearrangement joins TRBV4-2 to TRBJ1-2; 9 positions agree with TRBD1. CDR3 length equals 15 residues. Germline assignment: CDR1 LGHNA and CDR2 YNFKEQ. Trimming removed 0 bases from V and 4 bases from J; junction bases left unmatched: 3. In DNA, the CDR3 is TGTGCCAGCAGCCAAGAGTACAGGGGGCTCTATGGCTACACCTTC. Protein sequence: CASSQEYRGLYGYTF.

With respect to this clone: In the same sample, other DNA sequences code for this CDR3. In DNA form, the CDR3 reads TGCGCCAGCAGCTGGGGGGGATACGAGCAGTACTTC. This encodes CASSWGGYEQYF. The chain has TRBV5-1 and TRBJ2-7; 7 bases match TRBD2. V was pared by 3 bases and J by 4 bases, with 1 base of the junction left unmatched. Germline values: CDR1 SGHRS, CDR2 YFSETQ. The CDR3 runs to 12 residues.

V and J are TRBV28 and TRBJ2-7, with D perhaps matching TRBD2 (7 bases). CDR3 length equals 15 residues. V was trimmed by 6 bases and J by 0 bases, leaving 15 bases between them. Germline V lookup: CDR1 MDHEN, CDR2 SYDVKM. This chain's CDR3 is CASSRGAGNSYEQYF. As DNA, the CDR3 is TGTGCCAGCAGCCGGGGGGCAGGAAACTCCTACGAGCAGTACTTC.

The V and J genes are TRBV28 and TRBJ1-2; unclear D gene. V was trimmed by 7 bases and J by 8 bases, leaving 11 bases between them. This CDR3 has 11 residues. Germline V CDR1 and CDR2: MDHEN, SYDVKM. CDR3 protein: CASTSGFGYTF. CDR3 bases: TGTGCCAGCACTTCTGGTTTCGGCTACACCTTC.

This chain joins TRBV28 and TRBJ2-1; 13 nucleotides agree with TRBD2. J lost 5 bases, V lost 6 bases, and 1 base had no gene match. The germline V gene has CDR1 MDHEN and CDR2 SYDVKM. The CDR3 is made up of 14 amino acids. The CDR3 nucleotides read TGTGCCAGCAGGGGACTAGCGGGGCACAATGAGCAGTTCTTC. The encoded protein is CASRGLAGHNEQFF.

V and J are TRBV7-3 and TRBJ1-2, with 7 bases that match TRBD1. Trimming cost V 5 bases and J 3 bases; bases outside gene matches: 9. The CDR3 is 15 amino acids. In germline, CDR1 is SGHTA, CDR2 FQGTGA. DNA for the CDR3: TGTGCCAGCAGCCGAGGGGGCGCTGGGGACTATGGCTACACCTTC. As protein: CASSRGGAGDYGYTF.

The chain carries TRBV2 and TRBJ2-2; TRBD2 matches 10 bases. This CDR3 is 15 amino acids long. Unmatched junction bases numbered 3, after V lost 4 bases and J lost 4 bases. CDR1 and CDR2 (germline): SNHLY, FYNNEI. The CDR3 reads CASSGWTSGTGELFF. CDR3 sequence (DNA): TGTGCCAGCAGTGGCTGGACTAGCGGCACCGGGGAGCTGTTTTTT. The variable domain in full, completed from reference TRBV2 and TRBJ2-2, reads EPEVTQTPSHQVTQMGQEVILRCVPISNHLYFYWYRQILGQKVEFLVSFYNNEISEKSEIFDDQFSVERPDGSNFTLKIRSTKLEDSAMYFCASSGWTSGTGELFFGEGSRLTVL.

This clone was picked up a small number of times. The chain has TRBV6-1 and TRBJ2-7; D may correspond to TRBD1 or TRBD2 (5 bases each). Trimming removed 6 bases from V and 3 bases from J, with 12 bases in between. Germline CDR1 MNHNS, CDR2 SASEGT. The CDR3 length is 13 residues. The CDR3: CASRGDALYEQYF. The CDR3 DNA reads as TGTGCCAGCAGGGGGGACGCCCTCTACGAGCAGTACTTC.

The genes are TRBV30 and TRBJ1-3; TRBD1 might be the D (6 bases). Trimming took off 3 bases at V and 0 bases at J, with 18 bases between the two ends. There are 17 residues in the CDR3. The V gene's germline CDR1 is GTSNPN and CDR2 SVGIG (reference sequence). The CDR3 loop reads CAWSQKRQENSGNTIYF. In DNA, the CDR3 is TGTGCCTGGAGCCAAAAAAGACAGGAAAACTCTGGAAACACCATATATTTT.

The chain employs TRBV6-6 and TRBJ1-4; 7 positions agree with TRBD1. The V gene end was trimmed by 6 bases and the J gene end by 3 bases; junction bases not matched to a gene: 4. CDR1 and CDR2 (germline): MNHNY, SVGAGI (reference sequence). The CDR3 has 14 amino acids. CDR3 nucleotides: TGTGCCAGCAGCGACAGGGCGGCTAATGAAAAACTGTTTTTT. This gives the protein CASSDRAANEKLFF.

In the case of this clone: At the DNA level, this CDR3 is encoded by other sequences in the same sample as well. The V call is TRBV7-3, the J call TRBJ1-1; D gene ambiguous. The CDR3 loop spans 13 amino acids. V was trimmed by 2 bases and J by 1 base, leaving 5 bases between them. CDR1 and CDR2 (germline): SGHTA, FQGTGA. CDR3 region: CASSLLGNTEAFF. The CDR3 coding sequence is TGTGCCAGCAGCTTATTAGGGAACACTGAAGCTTTCTTT.

The V and J genes are TRBV9 and TRBJ2-1; TRBD1 is a possible D gene (8 bases). CDR1 is SGDLS, CDR2 YYNGEE, per germline. CDR3 length: 18 residues. V was shortened by 2 bases and J by 3 bases, with 21 bases between the two germline ends. The CDR3 DNA is TGTGCCAGCAGCGTCCTGGGACAGGTAGGACTAGGCTACAATGAGCAGTTCTTC. Translation: CASSVLGQVGLGYNEQFF.

The chain links TRBV7-9 to TRBJ2-5; no reliable D call. Germline assignment: CDR1 SEHNR and CDR2 FQNEAQ (reference sequence). Deletions cut 1 base from V and 2 bases from J, with 11 bases between. This CDR3 region has 15 residues. The CDR3 loop reads CASSLGVAAQETQYF. The CDR3 DNA is TGTGCCAGCAGCTTAGGGGTGGCGGCACAAGAGACCCAGTACTTC.

The chain couples TRBV27 to TRBJ2-5; 10 bases are a match to TRBD2. The trim removed 5 bases at V and 4 bases at J, leaving 4 bases unmatched. The CDR3 is 14 amino acids. Germline V CDR1 and CDR2: MNHEY, SMNVEV (reference sequence). The CDR3 sequence: CASSPWTSGETQYF. The CDR3 coding sequence is TGTGCCAGCAGTCCTTGGACTAGCGGAGAGACCCAGTACTTC.

The genes are TRBV19 and TRBJ2-1; TRBD1 aligns across 9 bases. This CDR3 has 15 amino acids. Germline V CDR1 and CDR2: LNHDA, SQIVND (reference sequence). V lost 5 bases and J lost 2; bases outside the gene matches: 4. For the CDR3, the DNA is TGTGCCAGTAGTTCCCGGACAGGGGCCTACAATGAGCAGTTCTTC. Its protein product is CASSSRTGAYNEQFF. Supplemented by reference TRBV19 and TRBJ2-1, the full variable domain reads DGGITQSPKYLFRKEGQNVTLSCEQNLNHDAMYWYRQDPGQGLRLIYYSQIVNDFQKGDIAEGYSVSREKKESFPLTVTSAQKNPTAFYLCASSSRTGAYNEQFFGPGTRLTVL.

For the CDR3, the DNA is TGTGCCAGCAGCTTAGGACAGGAGACGGGGCAGCCCCAGCATTTT. Its translation is CASSLGQETGQPQHF. The V call is TRBV7-6, the J call TRBJ1-5; a possible D gene is TRBD1 (6 bases). The germline V gene encodes CDR1 SGHVS and CDR2 FNYEAQ. The CDR3 length is 15 residues. Trimming took off 1 base at V and 7 bases at J, with 14 bases between the two ends.

The CDR3 bases are TGTGCCAGCTCACGAAACACCGGGACAGGGGATGAGCAGTACTTC. It is translated as CASSRNTGTGDEQYF. V and J are TRBV18 and TRBJ2-7; 10 nucleotides align to TRBD1. Germline CDR1 reads KGHSH; CDR2 reads LQKENI. There are 15 residues in the CDR3. V shed 4 bases, J shed 7 bases, and the junction held 10 bases outside the gene matches.

The CDR3 sequence is CASSPRLEANTGELFF. The CDR3 DNA sequence: TGTGCCAGCAGCCCAAGACTAGAAGCGAACACCGGGGAGCTGTTTTTT. This rearrangement joins TRBV5-4 to TRBJ2-2; tentative D call: TRBD2 (6 bases). V gave up 4 bases and J gave up 0 bases, with 13 bases separating them. CDR3 size: 16 residues. Germline values: CDR1 SGHNT, CDR2 YYREEE (reference sequence).

The V gene is TRBV30, the J gene TRBJ2-5; the D gene is possibly TRBD1 (6 bases). Germline V CDR1 and CDR2: GTSNPN, SVGIG (reference sequence). With 3 bases removed from V and 4 bases from J, the gap between germline ends came to 15 bases. The CDR3 runs to 14 residues. For the CDR3, the DNA is TGTGCCTGGAGCGAAACAGGGATGCGAGAGACCCAGTACTTC. Amino acid sequence: CAWSETGMRETQYF.

This clone has just one count. The genes are TRBV11-2 and TRBJ1-1; tentative D call: TRBD1 (6 bases). The V end lost 3 bases, the J end lost 1 base, and 15 bases lay between the germline ends. The CDR3 is made up of 16 amino acids. The germline V gene has CDR1 SGHAT and CDR2 FQNNGV. CDR3: CASSFRRGTTNTEAFF. CDR3 DNA sequence: TGTGCCAGCAGCTTTAGGAGGGGGACAACGAACACTGAAGCTTTCTTT.

The chain has TRBV6-1 and TRBJ2-3; D is perhaps TRBD2 (6 bases). CDR1 MNHNS and CDR2 SASEGT come from the germline V gene. The CDR3 is 16 amino acids. Trimming left V 0 bases short and J 4 bases short, with 14 bases between. CDR3 in DNA: TGTGCCAGCAGTGAAGCTTGGCGGGACCCCCCAGATACGCAGTATTTT. Translation: CASSEAWRDPPDTQYF.

The V gene is TRBV7-9, the J gene TRBJ1-2; 8 bases map to TRBD1. This CDR3 comprises 15 residues. The germline CDR1 and CDR2 sequences are SEHNR and FQNEAQ (reference sequence). Losses at the gene ends were 5 bases for V and 4 bases for J; bases not matched to a gene: 9. The CDR3 region has the DNA TGTGCCAGCAGCAGAGGACAGGGAGACTCCTATGGCTACACCTTC. Translating gives CASSRGQGDSYGYTF.

This chain links TRBV10-3 with TRBJ2-1; weak D call: TRBD2 (5 bases). The CDR3 totals 12 residues. Germline assignment: CDR1 ENHRY and CDR2 SYGVKD. Trimming stripped 10 bases from V and 3 bases from J, with 10 bases between. The CDR3, as DNA: TGTGCCACCAGGACTGACTACAATGAGCAGTTCTTC. This codes for CATRTDYNEQFF.